These 22 T cell receptor beta chains originate from one sample sequenced in a study of monozygotic twins with inflammatory bowel disease. Using the 5' RACE reads, TCRdb records one entry per CDR3 protein without DNA. Its table lists 300,000 to 350,000 distinct CDR3 sequences. Sequencing used blood. The origin of the receptors is a human donor with ulcerative colitis or Crohn's disease, or a healthy co-twin of an affected twin (not recorded which).

The chain links TRBV4-3 to TRBJ1-1; TCRdb calls TRBD1, which cannot be checked without DNA. CDR3 length: 15 residues. The germline CDR1 and CDR2 sequences are LGHNA and YSLEER. Here the CDR3 reads CAGSQVGRGNTEAFF.

This rearrangement joins TRBV6-5 to TRBJ2-1; TCRdb reports TRBD1, a call that lacks DNA to check it against. CDR1 MNHEY and CDR2 SVGAGI come from the germline V gene. The CDR3 has 15 amino acids. The chain's CDR3 is CASSYSWDRGDEQFF.

The chain links TRBV4-1 to TRBJ2-7; TCRdb lists TRBD1, though no DNA is available to test this call. This CDR3 has 15 residues. Germline V gene data show CDR1 as MGHRA and CDR2 as YSYEKL. CDR3 residues: CASSQPGQGLYEQYF.

The CDR3 sequence: CSASAGTSYNEQFF. The chain uses TRBV20-1 and TRBJ2-1; the TCRdb D gene call, TRBD2, has no DNA to confirm it. Germline-derived CDR1 and CDR2 are DFQATT and SNEGSKA (reference sequence). The CDR3 consists of 14 residues.

The chain combines TRBV12-3 or TRBV12-4 with TRBJ2-1; TCRdb designates TRBD1, a call that cannot be tested without DNA. The CDR3 spans 17 residues. The CDR3: CASTWDPRKGSNNEQFF.

This chain joins TRBV6-5 and TRBJ2-1; as DNA is missing, the TRBD1 call by TCRdb cannot be tested. Germline V gives CDR1 MNHEY, CDR2 SVGAGI. This CDR3 region has 16 residues. The CDR3 loop reads CASSSARGAGYNEQFF.

The chain couples TRBV6-1 to TRBJ2-2. This CDR3 is built from 17 residues. CDR1 MNHNS and CDR2 SASEGT come from the germline V gene. The CDR3 sequence: CASSPPGSGRNTGELFF.

The chain joins TRBV15 to TRBJ1-2; checking the TCRdb D call of TRBD1 is not possible without DNA. CDR3 length equals 16 residues. Germline V lookup: CDR1 LNHNV, CDR2 YYDKDF (reference sequence). The CDR3: CATSRGGTGMDYGYTF.

The chain is built from TRBV28 and TRBJ1-2. Germline CDR1 is MDHEN and CDR2 is SYDVKM. There are 12 residues in the CDR3. CDR3 sequence: CAMSKGTYGYTF.

The V and J genes are TRBV6-5 and TRBJ2-3; TCRdb reports TRBD2, a call that lacks DNA to check it against. This CDR3 contains 18 residues. Germline CDR1 reads MNHEY; CDR2 reads SVGAGI. The CDR3 region is CASSYRQTSGGRTDTQYF.

This chain joins TRBV7-9 and TRBJ2-1; absent DNA, TCRdb's TRBD2 call cannot be checked. Germline CDR1 is SEHNR and CDR2 is FQNEAQ (reference sequence). The CDR3 consists of 12 residues. CDR3: CASSLLQAGQFF.

The rearrangement uses TRBV12-3 or TRBV12-4 and TRBJ2-5; as DNA is missing, the TRBD1 call by TCRdb cannot be tested. CDR3 length: 13 residues. The chain's CDR3 is CASSAGLGETQYF.

The chain couples TRBV12-3 or TRBV12-4 to TRBJ2-5; absent DNA, TCRdb's TRBD1 call cannot be checked. This CDR3 is 15 amino acids long. CDR3 amino acids: CASSPRTGGGETQYF.

CDR3 residues: CASSYREVYEQYF. The V and J genes are TRBV28 and TRBJ2-7. The length of the CDR3 is 13 residues. CDR1 is MDHEN and CDR2 is SYDVKM in the germline V gene.

The rearrangement joins TRBV28 to TRBJ2-3; the D call from TCRdb, TRBD1, cannot be confirmed without DNA. Germline CDR1 is MDHEN and CDR2 is SYDVKM. The CDR3 runs 16 residues. This CDR3 is CASSLGGRDLTDTQYF.

The chain has TRBV6-2 or TRBV6-3 and TRBJ1-1; as DNA is missing, the TRBD1 call by TCRdb cannot be tested. Germline V gives CDR1 MNHEY, CDR2 SVGEGT. The CDR3 totals 15 residues. CDR3 residues: CASSWGRGRGTEAFF.

V is TRBV11-3 and J is TRBJ2-7; the TCRdb call, TRBD1, lacks DNA for checking. CDR3 length equals 14 residues. Germline CDR1 SGHNT, CDR2 YENEEA. This chain's CDR3 is CASSPPGRHYEQYF.

The chain uses TRBV5-1 and TRBJ2-7; no DNA is available, so the TRBD1 call from TCRdb remains unchecked. CDR1 is SGHRS, CDR2 YFSETQ, per germline. The CDR3 runs 16 residues. CDR3 residues: CASSSEPGQVIYEQYF.

The chain is built from TRBV12-3 or TRBV12-4 and TRBJ1-1. The CDR3 contains 11 residues. The CDR3 reads CASSTQGRAFF.

The rearrangement joins TRBV6-1 to TRBJ2-1; TCRdb's assignment of TRBD2 cannot be checked, as there is no DNA. Germline V lookup: CDR1 MNHNS, CDR2 SASEGT. The CDR3 length is 15 residues. CDR3 sequence: CASSPPTSSANEQFF.

The chain is built from TRBV7-9 and TRBJ2-1; TCRdb indicates TRBD1, and absent DNA this call remains unverified. CDR1 SEHNR and CDR2 FQNEAQ come from the germline V gene (reference sequence). The length of the CDR3 is 17 residues. CDR3 sequence reads: CASSPDKGGSSYNEQFF.

V gene TRBV5-1 combines with J gene TRBJ1-5; there is no DNA to check the TCRdb D call of TRBD1. This CDR3 has 14 amino acids. Germline V gives CDR1 SGHRS, CDR2 YFSETQ. The CDR3 loop reads CASSLEGPNQPQHF. Full variable domain (rest looked up from reference TRBV5-1 and TRBJ1-5): KAGVTQTPRYLIKTRGQQVTLSCSPISGHRSVSWYQQTPGQGLQFLFEYFSETQRNKGNFPGRFSGRQFSNSRSEMNVSTLELGDSALYLCASSLEGPNQPQHFGDGTRLSIL.